One T cell receptor beta chain is described in this entry. This table comes from immunoSEQ multiplex PCR, and its TCRdb copy is limited to in-frame clones, with some not included. The sample shows over 120,000 clones, about three quarters of them seen only once. The CDR3 contains 15 residues. CDR1 and CDR2 (germline): SGHRS, YFSETQ. V was clipped by 1 base and J by 0 bases, with 7 bases between them. This sample is drawn from a study of blood T cell repertoires in COVID-19. Overall study context: PBMCs, B-cell-depleted T cells, or T cells were the source of the cDNA or gDNA that made up the material.

The chain links TRBV5-1 to TRBJ2-2; TRBD1 might be the D (6 bases). The sample was PBMCs or T cells enriched from blood (not recorded which). This clonotype was sampled from a woman aged 45-59 years who had recovered from COVID-19. The CDR3 loop reads CASSLQGTNTGELFF. The CDR3, as DNA: TGCGCCAGCAGCTTGCAGGGGACGAACACCGGGGAGCTGTTTTTT.